This note documents a single TCR beta chain sequence. The antigen is not known. This table comes from immunoSEQ multiplex PCR, and its TCRdb copy is limited to in-frame clones, with some not included. This repertoire shows fewer than 90,000 clones, roughly two thirds found once; its top ten account for about 5%. The sample belongs to a study of vaccination effects on CD4 cells after COVID-19. Under the ViraFEST assay, PBMC were stimulated with viral peptide pools so that antigen-specific CD4+ T cells expanded. Sequencing was performed afterwards. Having been cultured for less than 12 days, the cells underwent CD4+ T cell isolation. This person caught SARS-CoV-2 sometime from March to December 2020, and PCR testing confirmed the infection. The length of the CDR3 is 15 residues. Looked up from germline, CDR1 is ENHRY and CDR2 is SYGVKD. Trimming removed 2 bases at V and 5 bases at J, with 15 bases between.

The material sequenced was CD4+ T cells from PBMCs cultured with HIV peptides, taken before COVID-19 vaccination. As to subset: HIV-1 Nef peptide pool negative control/reference culture. The V gene is TRBV10-3, the J gene TRBJ2-5, with TRBD2 as a possible D gene (5 bases). The sequence came from a human donor who had a prior SARS-CoV-2 infection. The DNA of the CDR3 is TGTGCCATCAGTGAGACGGATGAGGGTTGGGAGACCCAGTACTTC. Translating gives CAISETDEGWETQYF.